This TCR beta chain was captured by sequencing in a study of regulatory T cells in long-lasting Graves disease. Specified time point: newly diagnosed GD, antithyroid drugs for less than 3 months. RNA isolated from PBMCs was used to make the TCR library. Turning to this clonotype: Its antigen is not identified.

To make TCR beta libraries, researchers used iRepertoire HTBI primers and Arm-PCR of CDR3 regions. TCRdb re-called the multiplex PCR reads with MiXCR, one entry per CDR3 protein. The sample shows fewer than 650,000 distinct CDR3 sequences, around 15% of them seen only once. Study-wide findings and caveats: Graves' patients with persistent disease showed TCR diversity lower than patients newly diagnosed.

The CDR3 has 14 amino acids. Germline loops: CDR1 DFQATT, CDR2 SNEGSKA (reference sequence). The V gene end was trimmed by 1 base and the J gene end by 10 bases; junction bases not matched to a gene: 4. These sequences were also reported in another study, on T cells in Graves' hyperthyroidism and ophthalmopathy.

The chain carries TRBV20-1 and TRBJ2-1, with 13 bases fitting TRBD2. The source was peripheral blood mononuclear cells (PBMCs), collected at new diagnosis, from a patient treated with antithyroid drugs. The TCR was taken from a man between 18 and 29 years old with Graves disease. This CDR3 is CSARGGLAGNEQFF. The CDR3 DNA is TGCAGTGCTAGAGGGGGACTAGCGGGAAACGAGCAGTTCTTC.